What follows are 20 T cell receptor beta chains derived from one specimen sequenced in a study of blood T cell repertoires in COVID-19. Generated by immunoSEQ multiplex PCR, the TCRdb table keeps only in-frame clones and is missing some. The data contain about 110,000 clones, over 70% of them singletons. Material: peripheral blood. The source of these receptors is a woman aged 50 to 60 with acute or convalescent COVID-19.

CDR3 DNA sequence: TGTGCCAGCAGCTATACAGGCCAGGGTGGCTACACCTTC. It encodes CASSYTGQGGYTF. The chain employs TRBV28 and TRBJ1-2; the D gene is possibly TRBD1 (5 bases). Germline CDR1 MDHEN, CDR2 SYDVKM. The CDR3 is made up of 13 amino acids. V lost 6 bases and J 7 bases, leaving 15 bases between the germline ends.

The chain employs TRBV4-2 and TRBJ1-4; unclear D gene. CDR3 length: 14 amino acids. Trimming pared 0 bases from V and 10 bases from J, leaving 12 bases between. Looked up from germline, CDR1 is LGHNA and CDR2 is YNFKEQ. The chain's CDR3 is CASSQDWRGGKLFF. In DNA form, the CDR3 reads TGTGCCAGCAGCCAAGATTGGCGGGGTGGAAAACTGTTTTTT.

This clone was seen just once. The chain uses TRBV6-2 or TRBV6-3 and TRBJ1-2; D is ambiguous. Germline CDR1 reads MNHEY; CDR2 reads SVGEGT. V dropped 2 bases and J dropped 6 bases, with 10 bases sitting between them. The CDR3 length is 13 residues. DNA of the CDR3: TGTGCCAGCAGTTACGGAGGGATAAATGGCTACACCTTC. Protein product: CASSYGGINGYTF.

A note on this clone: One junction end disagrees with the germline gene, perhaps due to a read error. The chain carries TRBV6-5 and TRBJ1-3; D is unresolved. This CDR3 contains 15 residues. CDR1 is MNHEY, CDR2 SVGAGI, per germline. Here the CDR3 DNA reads TGTGCCAGCAGTGACTCTTACCGGGTGGGAAACACCATATATTTT. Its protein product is CASSDSYRVGNTIYF.

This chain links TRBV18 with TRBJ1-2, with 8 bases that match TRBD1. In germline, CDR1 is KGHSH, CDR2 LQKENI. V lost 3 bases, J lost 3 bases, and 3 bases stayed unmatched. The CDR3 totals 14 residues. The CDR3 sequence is CASSPTGGDYGYTF. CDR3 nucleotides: TGTGCCAGCTCACCCACAGGGGGGGACTATGGCTACACCTTC.

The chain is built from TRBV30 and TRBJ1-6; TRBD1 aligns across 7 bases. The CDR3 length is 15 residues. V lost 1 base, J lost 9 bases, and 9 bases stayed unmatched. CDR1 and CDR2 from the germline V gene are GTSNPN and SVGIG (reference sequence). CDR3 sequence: CAWSDGQGESSPLHF. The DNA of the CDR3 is TGTGCCTGGAGTGATGGGCAGGGGGAAAGTTCACCCCTCCACTTT.

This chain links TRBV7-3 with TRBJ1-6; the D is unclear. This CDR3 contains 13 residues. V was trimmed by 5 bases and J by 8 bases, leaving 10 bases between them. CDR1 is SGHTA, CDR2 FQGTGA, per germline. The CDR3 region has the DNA TGTGCCAGCAGCCCCGGCGGTTATTCACCCCTCCACTTT. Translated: CASSPGGYSPLHF.

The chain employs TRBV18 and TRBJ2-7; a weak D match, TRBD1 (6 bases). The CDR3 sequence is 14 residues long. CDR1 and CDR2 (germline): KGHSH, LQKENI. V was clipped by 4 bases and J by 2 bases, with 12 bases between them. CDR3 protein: CASSLRDTPYEQYF. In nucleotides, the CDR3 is TGTGCCAGCTCACTCCGGGACACTCCCTACGAGCAGTACTTC.

Here the CDR3 DNA reads TGTGCCAGTCTCAGGACAGGGGCTGGAGAGACCCAGTACTTC. Its translation: CASLRTGAGETQYF. The chain links TRBV19 to TRBJ2-5, with 9 bases aligning to TRBD1. Germline values: CDR1 LNHDA, CDR2 SQIVND (reference sequence). The CDR3 spans 14 residues. V lost 8 bases to trimming and J lost 4 bases; unmatched junction nucleotides: 8.

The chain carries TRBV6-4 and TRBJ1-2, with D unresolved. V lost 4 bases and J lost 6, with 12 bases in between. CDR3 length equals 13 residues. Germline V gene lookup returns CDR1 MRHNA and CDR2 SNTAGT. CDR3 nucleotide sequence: TGTGCCAGCAGTGTCACCCTATTCGATGGCTACACCTTC. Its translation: CASSVTLFDGYTF.

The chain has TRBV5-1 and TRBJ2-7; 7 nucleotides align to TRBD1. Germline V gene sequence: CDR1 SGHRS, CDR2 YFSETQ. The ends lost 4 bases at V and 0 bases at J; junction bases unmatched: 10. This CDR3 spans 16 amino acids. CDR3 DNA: TGCGCCAGCAGCGTCCTAACAGGGGTCGGCTCCTACGAGCAGTACTTC. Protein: CASSVLTGVGSYEQYF.

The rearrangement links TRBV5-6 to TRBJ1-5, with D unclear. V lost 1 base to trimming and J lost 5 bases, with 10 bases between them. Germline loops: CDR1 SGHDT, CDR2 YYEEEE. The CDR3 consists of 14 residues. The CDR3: CASSLTGRDQPQHF. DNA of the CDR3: TGTGCCAGCAGCTTGACCGGGAGGGATCAGCCCCAGCATTTT.

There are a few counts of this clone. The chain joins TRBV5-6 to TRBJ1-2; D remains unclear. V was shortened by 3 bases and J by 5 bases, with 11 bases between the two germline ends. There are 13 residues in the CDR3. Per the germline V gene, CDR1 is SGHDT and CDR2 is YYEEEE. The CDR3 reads CASSSQGRYGYTF. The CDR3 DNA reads TGTGCCAGCAGCTCGCAAGGCAGGTATGGCTACACCTTC.

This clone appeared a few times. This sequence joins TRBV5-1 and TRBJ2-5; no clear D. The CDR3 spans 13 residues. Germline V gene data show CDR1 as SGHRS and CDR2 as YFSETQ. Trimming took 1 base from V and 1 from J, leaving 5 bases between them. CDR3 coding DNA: TGCGCCAGCAGCTTGACACCCCAAGAGACCCAGTACTTC. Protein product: CASSLTPQETQYF.

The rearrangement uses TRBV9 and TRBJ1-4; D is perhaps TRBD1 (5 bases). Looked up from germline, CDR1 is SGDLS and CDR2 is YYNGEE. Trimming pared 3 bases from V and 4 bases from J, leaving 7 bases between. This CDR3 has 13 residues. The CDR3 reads CASSGQINEKLFF. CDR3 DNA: TGTGCCAGCAGCGGACAGATTAATGAAAAACTGTTTTTT.

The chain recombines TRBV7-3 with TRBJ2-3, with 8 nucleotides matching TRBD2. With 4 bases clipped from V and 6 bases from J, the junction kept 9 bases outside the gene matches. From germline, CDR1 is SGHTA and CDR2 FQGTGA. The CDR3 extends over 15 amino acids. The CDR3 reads CASSSSTRGGDTQYF. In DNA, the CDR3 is TGTGCCAGCAGCTCCTCCACCCGCGGGGGGGATACGCAGTATTTT.

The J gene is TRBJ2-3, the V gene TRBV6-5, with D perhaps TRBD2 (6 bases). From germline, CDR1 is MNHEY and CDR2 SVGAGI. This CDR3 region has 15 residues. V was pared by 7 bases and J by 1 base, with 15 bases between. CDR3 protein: CASILGGAGTDTQYF. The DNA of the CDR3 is TGTGCCAGCATCCTCGGAGGGGCCGGCACAGATACGCAGTATTTT.

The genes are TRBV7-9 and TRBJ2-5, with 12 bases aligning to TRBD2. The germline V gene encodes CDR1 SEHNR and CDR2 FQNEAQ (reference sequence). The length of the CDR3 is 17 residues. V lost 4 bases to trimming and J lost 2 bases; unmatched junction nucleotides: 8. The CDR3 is CASSSPNLAGGQETQYF. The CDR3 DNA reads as TGTGCCAGCAGCTCCCCTAATCTAGCGGGGGGGCAAGAGACCCAGTACTTC.

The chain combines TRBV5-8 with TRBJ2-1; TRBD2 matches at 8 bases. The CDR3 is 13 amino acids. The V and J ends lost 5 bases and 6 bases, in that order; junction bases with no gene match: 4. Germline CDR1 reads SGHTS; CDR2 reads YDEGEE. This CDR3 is CASRPGGANEQFF. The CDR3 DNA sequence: TGTGCCAGCAGACCCGGGGGGGCCAATGAGCAGTTCTTC.

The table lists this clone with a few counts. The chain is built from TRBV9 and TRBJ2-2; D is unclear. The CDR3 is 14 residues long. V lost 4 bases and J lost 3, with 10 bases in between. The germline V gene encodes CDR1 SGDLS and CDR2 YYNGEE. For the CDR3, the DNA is TGTGCCAGCAGCCCCCCCGTCCACACCGGGGAGCTGTTTTTT. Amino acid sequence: CASSPPVHTGELFF.